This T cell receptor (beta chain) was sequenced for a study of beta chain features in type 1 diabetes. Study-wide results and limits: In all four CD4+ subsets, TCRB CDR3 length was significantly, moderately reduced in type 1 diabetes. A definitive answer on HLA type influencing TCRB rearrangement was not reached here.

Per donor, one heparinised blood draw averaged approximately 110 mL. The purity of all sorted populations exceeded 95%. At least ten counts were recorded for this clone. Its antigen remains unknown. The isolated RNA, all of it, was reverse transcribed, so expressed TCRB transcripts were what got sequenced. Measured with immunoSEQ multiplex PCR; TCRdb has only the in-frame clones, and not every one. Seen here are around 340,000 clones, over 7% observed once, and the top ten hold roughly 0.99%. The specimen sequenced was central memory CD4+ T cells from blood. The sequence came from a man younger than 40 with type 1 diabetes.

The CDR3 coding sequence is TGTGCCATCAGTTCGGGGGCTACCTACAATGAGCAGTTCTTC. As protein: CAISSGATYNEQFF. The chain links TRBV10-3 to TRBJ2-1; tentatively, D is TRBD1 or TRBD2 (6 bases each). V dropped 5 bases and J dropped 2 bases, with 10 bases sitting between them. The V gene's germline CDR1 is ENHRY and CDR2 SYGVKD. The CDR3 extends over 14 amino acids.